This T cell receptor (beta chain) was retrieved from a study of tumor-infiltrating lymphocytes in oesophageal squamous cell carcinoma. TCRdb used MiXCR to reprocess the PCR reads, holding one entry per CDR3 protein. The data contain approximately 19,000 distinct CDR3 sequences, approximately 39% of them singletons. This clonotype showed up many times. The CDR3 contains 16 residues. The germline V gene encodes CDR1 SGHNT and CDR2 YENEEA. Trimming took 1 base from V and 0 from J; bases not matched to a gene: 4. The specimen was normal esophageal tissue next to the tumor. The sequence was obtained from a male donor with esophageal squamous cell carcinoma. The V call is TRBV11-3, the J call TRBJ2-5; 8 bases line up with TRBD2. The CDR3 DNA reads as TGTGCCAGCAGCTTAGGTCTAGCGGGCAACCAAGAGACCCAGTACTTC. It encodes CASSLGLAGNQETQYF.